Sequencing of this T cell receptor (beta chain) was carried out in a study of Graves' ophthalmopathy and Graves' hyperthyroidism. Study-level information: No treatment had been given when peripheral blood was collected at initial diagnosis.

Study findings and constraints: Among thyroid clonotypes expanded above 0.001 frequency, most also appeared in blood.

Looked up from germline, CDR1 is KGHSH and CDR2 is LQKENI. J gave up 8 bases and V 5 bases, and 10 bases lay outside the gene matches. CDR3 length: 14 amino acids. This clonotype was counted many times. What it binds is unknown. The authors amplified TCR beta CDR3 regions, and they did so from RNA transcripts for repertoire sequencing. An opening RT-PCR round employed HTBI primers and preceded a second-round multiplex PCR. TCRdb re-called the multiplex PCR reads with MiXCR, one entry per CDR3 protein. The data hold roughly 480,000 distinct CDR3 sequences, with under 15% observed a single time. The specimen sequenced was blood. The receptor was isolated from a woman aged 25 to 39 with Graves' ophthalmopathy. This chain uses TRBV18 with TRBJ1-2, with 8 nucleotides matching TRBD1. The CDR3 protein is CASSETGELRGYTF. As DNA, the CDR3 is TGTGCCAGCTCAGAGACAGGGGAGCTACGCGGCTACACCTTC.